Listed below are T cell receptor beta chains from one sample, sequenced in a study of OX40 agonist ivuxolimab in advanced cancers. Sequencing was performed with immunoSEQ multiplex PCR; in TCRdb, only in-frame clones are kept and a portion is missing. The data show about 13,000 clones, roughly two thirds seen once. Sequencing used CD4+ or CD8+ T cells sorted from blood, obtained in a trial of the OX40 agonist ivuxolimab. These TCRs come from an adult with an advanced solid tumor such as melanoma, head and neck, liver or kidney cancer. CDR3s include the opening cysteine and the closing phenylalanine or tryptophan. The D gene is left open where the match is weak. Where a row states a size, it is once, few, many or the class of an expanded clone; other rows omit it.

size,J,V,length,D,CDR3,DNA
few,TRBJ1-5,TRBV10-1,14,NA,CASSSRRGNQPQHF,TGCGCCAGCAGTTCCCGCAGAGGCAATCAGCCCCAGCATTTT
NA,TRBJ2-5,TRBV10-3,16,TRBD1,CAISETGTGIKETQYF,TGTGCCATCAGTGAGACCGGGACAGGGATTAAAGAGACCCAGTACTTC
few,TRBJ1-3,TRBV30,12,NA,CAWSPLGNTIYF,TGTGCCTGGAGCCCCTTGGGAAACACCATATATTTT
NA,TRBJ1-5,TRBV19,13,TRBD1,CATGTVSNQPQHF,TGTGCCACGGGGACAGTAAGCAATCAGCCCCAGCATTTT
medium-sized,TRBJ1-2,TRBV5-1,14,NA,CASSPDGGGDGYTF,TGCGCCAGCAGCCCCGACGGGGGGGGCGATGGCTACACCTTC
NA,TRBJ2-3,TRBV2,15,NA,CASSERGAFTDTQYF,TGTGCCAGCAGTGAAAGGGGGGCCTTCACAGATACGCAGTATTTT
NA,TRBJ2-7,TRBV5-6,12,TRBD1,CASCGQGEEQYF,TGTGCCAGCTGTGGACAGGGCGAAGAGCAGTACTTC
NA,TRBJ2-2,TRBV4-3,17,NA,CASSPERTATNTGELFF,TGCGCCAGCAGCCCAGAGCGGACAGCCACGAACACCGGGGAGCTGTTTTTT
medium-sized,TRBJ1-6,TRBV11-2,15,NA,CASSSRSSYNSPLHF,TGTGCCAGCAGCTCGAGGAGCTCCTATAATTCACCCCTCCACTTT
NA,TRBJ1-2,TRBV27,15,TRBD1,CASSQTTGANYGYTF,TGTGCCAGCAGTCAAACGACAGGGGCCAACTATGGCTACACCTTC
many,TRBJ2-6,TRBV7-2,16,NA,CASRPAVFSGANVLTF,TGTGCCAGCAGACCCGCCGTGTTCTCTGGGGCCAACGTCCTGACTTTC
few,TRBJ2-3,TRBV5-4,14,NA,CASSLGGGADTQYF,TGTGCCAGCAGCTTGGGTGGTGGGGCAGATACGCAGTATTTT
NA,TRBJ2-4,TRBV5-1,14,NA,CASSPTVAKNIQYF,TGCGCCAGCAGTCCAACAGTTGCCAAAAACATTCAGTACTTC
few,TRBJ1-5,TRBV4-3,15,NA,CASSQDDGGPQPQHF,TGCGCCAGCAGCCAAGATGACGGGGGGCCTCAGCCCCAGCATTTT
NA,TRBJ2-5,TRBV4-1,16,NA,CASSQMAPSEQETQYF,TGCGCCAGCAGCCAGATGGCCCCTAGCGAACAAGAGACCCAGTACTTC
NA,TRBJ1-4,TRBV7-6,14,NA,CASSARPNNEKLFF,TGTGCCAGCAGCGCTAGGCCGAATAATGAAAAACTGTTTTTT
once,TRBJ2-5,TRBV10-3,15,NA,CAISDTDKGLETQYF,TGTGCCATCAGTGATACGGACAAAGGGTTAGAGACCCAGTACTTC
NA,TRBJ1-2,TRBV28,13,NA,CASSLTVYYGYTF,TGTGCCAGCAGTCTCACGGTCTACTATGGCTACACCTTC
NA,TRBJ2-2,TRBV4-1,13,NA,CASSQDRGGELFF,TGCGCCAGCAGCCAAGATCGGGGCGGGGAGCTGTTTTTT
NA,TRBJ2-3,TRBV27,19,TRBD2,CASSGTSGRADIRTDTQYF,TGTGCCAGCAGTGGGACTAGCGGGAGGGCCGATATCAGGACAGATACGCAGTATTTT